This T cell receptor beta chain was identified during a study of T cells in Graves' hyperthyroidism and ophthalmopathy. At the level of the study: At initial diagnosis, before any treatment had begun, peripheral blood was obtained.

This clonotype has a count of ten or more. Per the germline V gene, CDR1 is SGHTA and CDR2 is FQGNSA. The ends were cut back, 3 bases at V and 3 bases at J, with 11 bases in the middle. The CDR3 runs to 15 residues. An absence of ophthalmopathy progression within 18 months meant stable Graves' hyperthyroidism. Patients aged 18 to 65 with hyperthyroidism were newly diagnosed, with duration under 2 months. Exclusion of patients followed from uncontrolled infection, other autoimmune disease, pregnancy or lactation. Amplification targeted TCR beta CDR3 regions from RNA transcripts. HTBI primers were employed in a first-round RT-PCR of the TCR CDR3. TCRdb used MiXCR to reprocess the multiplex PCR reads, holding one entry per CDR3 protein. The sample records more than 150,000 distinct CDR3 sequences, over 15% being singletons.

Source material: blood. The sequence was collected from a woman between 50 and 59 years old with Graves' hyperthyroidism. The chain recombines TRBV7-2 with TRBJ2-2; perhaps TRBD1 as D (6 bases). CDR3: CASSFSQGYTGELFF. DNA for the CDR3: TGTGCCAGCAGCTTTTCCCAGGGGTACACCGGGGAGCTGTTTTTT.